These 3 T cell receptor beta chains were all obtained from the same sample, sequenced in a study of cytomegalovirus exposure and HLA in healthy donors listed by TCRdb under 2017. The method behind the library was the immunoSEQ multiplex PCR assay. The multiplex PCR relied on a mix of 60 forward primers for TCR Vbeta segments and 13 reverse primers for TCR Jbeta segments. This immuneACCESS table, as held by TCRdb, lists in-frame sequences with V and J called but not all clones. Of the missing ones, under half trace to an unresolved V gene in checked studies; the others have no known cause. This sample holds around 85,000 clones; under 90% were observed only once. The ten biggest clones cover about a third of the sample. The sample comprised PBMCs. The origin of the receptors is a man aged 50 to 60 in good health and CMV-seropositive.

The DNA for the CDR3 is TGTGCCAGCAGCTTGGACAGGGGGAACACTGAAGCTTTCTTT. Translating gives CASSLDRGNTEAFF. This chain uses TRBV5-6 with TRBJ1-1, with 7 bases lining up with TRBD1. Germline lookup yields CDR1 SGHDT and CDR2 YYEEEE. CDR3 length: 14 amino acids. V trimming: 0 bases; J trimming: 1 base; junction bases outside the gene matches: 0.

The rearrangement links TRBV30 to TRBJ2-2, with a weak D call TRBD1 (5 bases). Germline CDR1 reads GTSNPN; CDR2 reads SVGIG (reference sequence). V lost 3 bases and J lost 5, with 13 bases in between. This CDR3 contains 14 residues. CDR3 sequence: CAWSLNRQTGELFF. As DNA, the CDR3 is TGTGCCTGGAGCCTCAACCGACAGACCGGGGAGCTGTTTTTT.

The gene calls are TRBV10-3 and TRBJ1-2, with a possible D match to TRBD1 (6 bases). CDR1 is ENHRY, CDR2 SYGVKD, per germline. CDR3 length: 16 amino acids. The germline V and J ends were trimmed by 3 bases and 7 bases, with 21 bases remaining between them. The CDR3 bases are TGTGCCATCAGTGAAGGGGCAAGGACAGAAGAATTTGGCTACACCTTC. It encodes CAISEGARTEEFGYTF.